Described below is a single TCR beta chain sequence and its context. Its specificity is not known. The V and J ends lost 5 bases and 6 bases respectively, with 18 bases between them. This CDR3 contains 15 residues. From germline, CDR1 is SGHTA and CDR2 FQGNSA. This sample was taken from a study of identical twins. TCRdb redid the calling of the 5' RACE reads with MiXCR, one entry per CDR3 protein. Altogether about 730,000 distinct CDR3 sequences are present, 20% to 25% being singletons, with the ten largest covering about 4.5%. Study results and limitations: For cord blood, abundant beta clonotypes had fewer insertions, unlike memory repertoires, which showed none. Surplus twin overlap in beta out-of-frame sequences was less pronounced. Donors were not followed over many years; analysis was cross-sectional.

The same sample was also studied in work on T cells expressing NK-cell markers.

This clonotype was sampled from a woman aged 18-35 years in good health. The gene calls are TRBV7-2 and TRBJ2-3; D is ambiguous. Material for sequencing was PBMCs. The CDR3 DNA reads as TGTGCCAGCAGCCCGTGGACGACCCCTTGGGATACGCAGTATTTT. This sequence encodes CASSPWTTPWDTQYF.